The 25 T cell receptor beta chains given below trace back to one sample, sequenced in a study of T cell responses to AZD1222 COVID-19 vaccine. Method: immunoSEQ multiplex PCR; TCRdb's copy keeps in-frame clones and lacks some. The data contain 120,000 or so clones, about 89% of them singletons. Sequences were derived from peripheral blood, sampled on day 0 of AZD1222 vaccination. These receptors originate from an adult in good health.

This clone was seen a few times. This CDR3 is also generated by other DNA sequences in the sample. The J gene is TRBJ1-2, the V gene TRBV5-1, with TRBD1 matching 7 bases. The CDR3 has 14 amino acids. Germline-derived CDR1 and CDR2 are SGHRS and YFSETQ. V lost 2 bases and J lost 2; bases outside the gene matches: 3. This chain's CDR3 is CASSLGTANYGYTF. The CDR3 region has the DNA TGCGCCAGCAGCTTAGGGACAGCCAACTATGGCTACACCTTC.

Remarks on this clone: Additional DNA sequences in this sample encode the identical CDR3. The chain is built from TRBV5-5 and TRBJ1-5; no reliable D call. CDR3 size: 16 residues. The ends were cut back, 0 bases at V and 0 bases at J, with 10 bases in the middle. Germline V CDR1 and CDR2: SGHKS, YYEKEE (reference sequence). The CDR3 spells CASSLVGGDSNQPQHF. CDR3 sequence (DNA): TGTGCCAGCAGCTTGGTCGGCGGAGATAGCAATCAGCCCCAGCATTTT.

This sequence joins TRBV2 and TRBJ1-2; D call uncertain. The V end was cut by 8 bases, the J end by 0 bases, with 10 bases between. The CDR3 is made up of 13 amino acids. Germline V gives CDR1 SNHLY, CDR2 FYNNEI. Here the CDR3 reads CASPPATNYGYTF. DNA of the CDR3: TGTGCCAGCCCACCGGCCACTAACTATGGCTACACCTTC.

This chain uses TRBV27 with TRBJ2-7; D gene ambiguous. CDR1 and CDR2 (germline): MNHEY, SMNVEV (reference sequence). The CDR3 is made up of 14 amino acids. V was cut by 2 bases and J by 3 bases, with 11 bases left in between. CDR3 in DNA: TGTGCCAGCAGTTTAACGCCCACCCTCTACGAGCAGTACTTC. Protein product: CASSLTPTLYEQYF.

This clone has just one count. This chain connects TRBV13 to TRBJ2-3; 7 bases agree with TRBD2. Germline values: CDR1 PRHDT, CDR2 FYEKMQ (reference sequence). There are 13 residues in the CDR3. Losses at the gene ends were 3 bases for V and 7 bases for J; bases not matched to a gene: 4. CDR3 residues: CASSFPSGNTQYF. In DNA form, the CDR3 reads TGTGCCAGCAGCTTCCCTAGCGGAAATACGCAGTATTTT.

This clone was seen just once. This CDR3 reads CASSPDRSGDGYTF. DNA of the CDR3: TGCGCCAGCAGCCCAGATCGCTCCGGGGATGGCTACACCTTC. The chain joins TRBV5-1 to TRBJ1-2; D uncertain. Trimming cost V 4 bases and J 6 bases, with 16 bases left between them. Germline lookup yields CDR1 SGHRS and CDR2 YFSETQ. There are 14 residues in the CDR3.

The chain couples TRBV14 to TRBJ2-7; 10 positions agree with TRBD2. The junction had 6 bases not matched to a gene; V was cut back by 5 bases and J by 5 bases. Germline V gives CDR1 SGHDN, CDR2 FVKESK. CDR3 length: 14 amino acids. CDR3 in amino acids: CASSGASGSDEQYF. As DNA, the CDR3 is TGTGCCAGCAGCGGGGCTAGCGGGAGCGACGAGCAGTACTTC.

The chain has TRBV18 and TRBJ1-1, with D maybe TRBD1 (5 bases). CDR3 length: 13 residues. Germline lookup yields CDR1 KGHSH and CDR2 LQKENI. The V and J ends lost 4 bases and 5 bases respectively, with 11 bases between them. The CDR3 DNA sequence: TGTGCCAGCTCACAATCCAGGGAGACTGAAGCTTTCTTT. It specifies CASSQSRETEAFF.

The chain links TRBV7-9 to TRBJ1-6; no clear D gene. Trimming cost V 4 bases and J 6 bases, with 16 bases left between them. The CDR3 totals 16 residues. Germline CDR1 reads SEHNR; CDR2 reads FQNEAQ (reference sequence). CDR3 amino acids: CASSSDGSSGNSPLHF. CDR3 DNA: TGTGCCAGCAGCTCCGACGGTTCCAGTGGTAATTCACCCCTCCACTTT.

This clone was detected only once. The chain employs TRBV19 and TRBJ2-5, with a weak D call TRBD2 (6 bases). V lost 4 bases, J lost 4 bases, and 16 bases lay in between. There are 15 residues in the CDR3. Germline V gives CDR1 LNHDA, CDR2 SQIVND (reference sequence). CDR3 DNA: TGTGCCAGTAGTAGGGAGGTCCTCCAAGCAGAGACCCAGTACTTC. Protein product: CASSREVLQAETQYF.

This clone was recorded only once. The CDR3 DNA is TGTGCCAGCAGTTACGTAGGTTACACTGAAGCTTTCTTT. It translates to CASSYVGYTEAFF. The rearrangement joins TRBV6-2 or TRBV6-3 to TRBJ1-1, with D uncertain. The ends were cut back, 2 bases at V and 3 bases at J, with 7 bases in the middle. The CDR3 runs 13 residues. Looked up from germline, CDR1 is MNHEY and CDR2 is SVGEGT.

This sequence joins TRBV28 and TRBJ2-7; a weak D match, TRBD2 (5 bases). Trimming removed 3 bases at V and 0 bases at J, with 6 bases between. In germline, CDR1 is MDHEN, CDR2 SYDVKM. The CDR3 is 13 residues long. CDR3 in DNA: TGTGCCAGCAGTTTCGGGGTCTCCTACGAGCAGTACTTC. Residues: CASSFGVSYEQYF.

V gene TRBV5-4 combines with J gene TRBJ1-3; D is unclear. The V gene lost 2 bases and the J gene lost 7 bases, with 13 bases spanning the gap. CDR1 is SGHNT, CDR2 YYREEE, per germline (reference sequence). The CDR3 consists of 14 residues. The CDR3 DNA is TGTGCCAGCAGCTTTTACGGAACGCGGAACACCATATATTTT. It specifies CASSFYGTRNTIYF.

The V call is TRBV18, the J call TRBJ2-7; D is unresolved. Trimming left V 0 bases short and J 5 bases short, with 11 bases between. Germline V gene sequence: CDR1 KGHSH, CDR2 LQKENI. The CDR3 is 14 amino acids. DNA for the CDR3: TGTGCCAGCTCACCACCCTCCAAGGCGGACGAGCAGTACTTC. Its translation is CASSPPSKADEQYF.

The gene calls are TRBV11-2 and TRBJ2-5, with D perhaps assigned TRBD1 or TRBD2 (5 bases each). Germline loops: CDR1 SGHAT, CDR2 FQNNGV. The CDR3 is 14 residues long. The V gene lost 5 bases and the J gene lost 2 bases, with 12 bases spanning the gap. CDR3 in DNA: TGTGCCAGCAGCCTCGGGACGGTGCAAGAGACCCAGTACTTC. It encodes CASSLGTVQETQYF.

This chain links TRBV4-1 with TRBJ2-3, with a tentative D call TRBD2 (7 bases). Trimming pared 0 bases from V and 4 bases from J, leaving 20 bases between. The germline CDR1 and CDR2 sequences are MGHRA and YSYEKL. The CDR3 extends over 18 amino acids. CDR3 coding DNA: TGCGCCAGCAGCCAAGATTCAGTCGCTGGGCGGGGGCCAGATACGCAGTATTTT. Residues: CASSQDSVAGRGPDTQYF.

J is TRBJ1-1 and V is TRBV7-9, with D tentatively TRBD1 (6 bases). Between the trimmed V and J ends, which lost 3 bases and 4 bases, there was a span of 9 bases. The CDR3 loop spans 13 amino acids. The germline V gene has CDR1 SEHNR and CDR2 FQNEAQ (reference sequence). CDR3 DNA: TGTGCCAGCAGCTTCACAGGGTTCACTGAAGCTTTCTTT. It codes for CASSFTGFTEAFF. The complete variable domain, with remaining parts taken from reference TRBV7-9 and TRBJ1-1, reads DTGVSQNPRHKITKRGQNVTFRCDPISEHNRLYWYRQTLGQGPEFLTYFQNEAQLEKSRLLSDRFSAERPKGSFSTLEIQRTEQGDSAMYLCASSFTGFTEAFFGQGTRLTVV.

The rearrangement uses TRBV6-4 and TRBJ2-1, with D tentatively TRBD1 (6 bases). The CDR3 is made up of 14 amino acids. CDR1 and CDR2 (germline): MRHNA, SNTAGT. V lost 0 bases and J lost 5, with 8 bases in between. CDR3 loop: CASSDSHRDNEQFF. CDR3 nucleotide sequence: TGTGCCAGCAGTGACTCGCACAGGGACAATGAGCAGTTCTTC.

V and J are TRBV4-2 and TRBJ1-4; maybe TRBD1 (6 bases). Germline V CDR1 and CDR2: LGHNA, YNFKEQ. CDR3 length: 15 residues. V lost 4 bases, J lost 3 bases, and 12 bases lay in between. CDR3 sequence (DNA): TGTGCCAGCAGCCCCGAGTCAGGGGCTAATGAAAAACTGTTTTTT. Its translation: CASSPESGANEKLFF.

The chain employs TRBV4-2 and TRBJ1-5, with a possible D match to TRBD1 (6 bases). The CDR3 loop spans 19 amino acids. Between the trimmed V and J ends, which lost 0 bases and 9 bases, there was a span of 27 bases. Per the germline V gene, CDR1 is LGHNA and CDR2 is YNFKEQ. The CDR3 reads CASSQEARGAITGERPQHF. The CDR3 bases are TGTGCCAGCAGCCAAGAAGCACGGGGGGCGATTACGGGAGAAAGGCCCCAGCATTTT.

The rearrangement uses TRBV10-2 and TRBJ1-4, with no clear D. The V end lost 0 bases, the J end lost 8 bases, and 10 bases lay between the germline ends. Germline V gene sequence: CDR1 WSHSY, CDR2 SAAADI. CDR3 length: 14 amino acids. DNA of the CDR3: TGCGCCAGCAGTGAGTCAGGGCTTCGAGAAAAACTGTTTTTT. Its protein is CASSESGLREKLFF.

The rearrangement joins TRBV3-1 (or the pseudogene TRBV3-2) to TRBJ1-2; D remains unclear. The CDR3 is 15 amino acids. Trimming stripped 0 bases from V and 6 bases from J, with 14 bases between. CDR1 and CDR2 from the germline V gene are LGHDT and YNNKEL (reference sequence). CDR3 sequence (DNA): TGTGCCAGCAGCCAAGACCGTGCGGGGTGGAATGGCTACACCTTC. Translation gives CASSQDRAGWNGYTF.

V usage is TRBV4-3 and J usage is TRBJ2-1; maybe TRBD1 (6 bases). Trimming took off 0 bases at V and 2 bases at J, with 8 bases between the two ends. CDR1 and CDR2 from the germline V gene are LGHNA and YSLEER. The CDR3 length is 15 residues. DNA of the CDR3: TGCGCCAGCAGCCAAGATTGGGGGCCCTACAATGAGCAGTTCTTC. Its protein is CASSQDWGPYNEQFF.

The chain links TRBV7-8 to TRBJ1-1, with unresolved D. Trimming took off 1 base at V and 0 bases at J, with 12 bases between the two ends. The CDR3 is 16 amino acids. Germline V gene data show CDR1 as SGHVS and CDR2 as FQNEAQ. The CDR3 protein is CASSLVAGGMNTEAFF. DNA for the CDR3: TGTGCCAGCAGCTTAGTGGCCGGAGGGATGAACACTGAAGCTTTCTTT.

The rearrangement joins TRBV19 to TRBJ1-5; perhaps TRBD1 as D (5 bases). The ends were cut back, 6 bases at V and 1 base at J, with 13 bases in the middle. Germline CDR1 LNHDA, CDR2 SQIVND (reference sequence). The CDR3 is 15 amino acids. CDR3 protein: CASRGQGASNQPQHF. In DNA form, the CDR3 reads TGTGCCAGTAGGGGCCAAGGGGCCAGCAATCAGCCCCAGCATTTT.